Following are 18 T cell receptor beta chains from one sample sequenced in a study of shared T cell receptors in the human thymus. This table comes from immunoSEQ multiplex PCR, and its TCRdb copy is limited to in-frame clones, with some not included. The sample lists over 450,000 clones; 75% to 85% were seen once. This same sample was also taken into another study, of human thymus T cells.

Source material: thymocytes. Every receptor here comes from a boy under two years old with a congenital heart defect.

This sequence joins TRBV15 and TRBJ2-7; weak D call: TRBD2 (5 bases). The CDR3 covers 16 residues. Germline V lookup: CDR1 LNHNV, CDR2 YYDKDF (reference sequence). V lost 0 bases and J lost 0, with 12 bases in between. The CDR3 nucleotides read TGTGCCACCAGCAGAGACCCCTCGGGGAGCTCCTACGAGCAGTACTTC. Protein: CATSRDPSGSSYEQYF.

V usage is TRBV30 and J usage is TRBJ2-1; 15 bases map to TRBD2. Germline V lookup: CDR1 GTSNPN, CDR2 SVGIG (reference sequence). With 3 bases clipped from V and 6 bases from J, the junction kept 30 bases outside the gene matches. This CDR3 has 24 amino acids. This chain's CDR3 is CAWRGGVTGTSGRSKRGRTNEQFF. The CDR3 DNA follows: TGTGCCTGGAGGGGGGGGGTAACCGGGACTAGCGGGAGGTCAAAGCGGGGAAGGACCAATGAGCAGTTCTTC.

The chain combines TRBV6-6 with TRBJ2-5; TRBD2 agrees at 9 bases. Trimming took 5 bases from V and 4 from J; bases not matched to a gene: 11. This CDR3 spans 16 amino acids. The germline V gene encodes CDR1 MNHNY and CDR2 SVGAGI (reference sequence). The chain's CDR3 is CASSPSGSGSLETQYF. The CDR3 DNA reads TGTGCCAGCAGTCCCTCGGGTAGCGGGAGTTTAGAGACCCAGTACTTC.

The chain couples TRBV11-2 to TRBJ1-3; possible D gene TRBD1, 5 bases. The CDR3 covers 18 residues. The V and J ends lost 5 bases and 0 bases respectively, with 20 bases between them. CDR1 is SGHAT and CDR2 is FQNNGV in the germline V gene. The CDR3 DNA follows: TGTGCCAGCAGCCTCGATGGGTACAGGTCGAACTCTGGAAACACCATATATTTT. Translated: CASSLDGYRSNSGNTIYF.

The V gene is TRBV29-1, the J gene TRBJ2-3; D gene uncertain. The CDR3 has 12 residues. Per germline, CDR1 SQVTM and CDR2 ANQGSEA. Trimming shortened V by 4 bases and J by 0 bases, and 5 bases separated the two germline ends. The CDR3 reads CSVVRSTDTQYF. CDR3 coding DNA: TGCAGCGTTGTCAGGAGCACAGATACGCAGTATTTT.

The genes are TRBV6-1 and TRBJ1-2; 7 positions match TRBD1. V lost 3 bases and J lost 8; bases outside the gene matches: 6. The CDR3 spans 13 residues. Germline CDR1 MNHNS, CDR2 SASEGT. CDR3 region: CASSEKGATGYTF. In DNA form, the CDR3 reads TGTGCCAGCAGTGAGAAGGGGGCGACGGGCTACACCTTC.

The CDR3 spells CAISPGDTQYF. The DNA for the CDR3 is TGTGCCATCAGTCCGGGTGATACGCAGTATTTT. The rearrangement joins TRBV10-3 to TRBJ2-3; unclear D gene. The CDR3 is 11 amino acids. CDR1 is ENHRY and CDR2 is SYGVKD in the germline V gene. The ends were cut back, 5 bases at V and 6 bases at J, with 6 bases in the middle.

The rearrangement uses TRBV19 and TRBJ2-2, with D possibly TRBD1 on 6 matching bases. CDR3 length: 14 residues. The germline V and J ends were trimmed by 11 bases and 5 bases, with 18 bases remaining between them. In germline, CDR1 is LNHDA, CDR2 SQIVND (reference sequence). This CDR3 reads CAAHEGGATGELFF. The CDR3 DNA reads TGTGCCGCCCATGAAGGGGGTGCGACCGGGGAGCTGTTTTTT. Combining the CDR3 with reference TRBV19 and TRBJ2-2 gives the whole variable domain DGGITQSPKYLFRKEGQNVTLSCEQNLNHDAMYWYRQDPGQGLRLIYYSQIVNDFQKGDIAEGYSVSREKKESFPLTVTSAQKNPTAFYLCAAHEGGATGELFFGEGSRLTVL.

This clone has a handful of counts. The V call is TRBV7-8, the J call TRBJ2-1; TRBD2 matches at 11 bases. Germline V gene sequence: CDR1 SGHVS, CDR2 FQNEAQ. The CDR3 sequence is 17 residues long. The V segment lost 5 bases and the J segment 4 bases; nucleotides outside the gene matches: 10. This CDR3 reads CASSQQGRLAGYNEQFF. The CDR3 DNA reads TGTGCCAGCAGCCAGCAAGGGAGACTAGCGGGGTACAATGAGCAGTTCTTC.

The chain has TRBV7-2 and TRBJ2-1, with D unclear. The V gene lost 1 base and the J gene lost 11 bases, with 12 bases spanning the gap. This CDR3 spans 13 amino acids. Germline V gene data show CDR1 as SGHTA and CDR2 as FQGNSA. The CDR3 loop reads CASSLEVRLQQFF. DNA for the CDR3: TGTGCCAGCAGCTTAGAGGTACGACTCCAGCAGTTCTTC. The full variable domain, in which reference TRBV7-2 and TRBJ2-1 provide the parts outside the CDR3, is GAGVSQSPSNKVTEKGKDVELRCDPISGHTALYWYRQSLGQGLEFLIYFQGNSAPDKSGLPSDRFSAERTGGSVSTLTIQRTQQEDSAVYLCASSLEVRLQQFFGPGTRLTVL.

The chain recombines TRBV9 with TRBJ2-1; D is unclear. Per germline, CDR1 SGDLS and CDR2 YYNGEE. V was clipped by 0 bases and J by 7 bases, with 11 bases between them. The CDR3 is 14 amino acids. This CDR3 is CASSVVLGSNEQFF. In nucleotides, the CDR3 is TGTGCCAGCAGCGTAGTTCTGGGCTCGAATGAGCAGTTCTTC. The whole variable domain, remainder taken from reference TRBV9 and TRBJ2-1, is DSGVTQTPKHLITATGQRVTLRCSPRSGDLSVYWYQQSLDQGLQFLIQYYNGEERAKGNILERFSAQQFPDLHSELNLSSLELGDSALYFCASSVVLGSNEQFFGPGTRLTVL.

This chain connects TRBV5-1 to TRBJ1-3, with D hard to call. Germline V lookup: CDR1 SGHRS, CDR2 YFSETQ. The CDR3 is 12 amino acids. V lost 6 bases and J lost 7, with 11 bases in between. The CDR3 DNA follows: TGCGCCAGCACCGGAGGTGGTAACACCATATATTTT. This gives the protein CASTGGGNTIYF.

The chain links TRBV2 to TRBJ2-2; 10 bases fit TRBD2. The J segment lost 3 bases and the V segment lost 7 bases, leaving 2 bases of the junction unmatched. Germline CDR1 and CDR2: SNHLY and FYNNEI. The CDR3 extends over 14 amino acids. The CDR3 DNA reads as TGTGCCAGCATGCTAGCGGGAGACACCGGGGAGCTGTTTTTT. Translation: CASMLAGDTGELFF.

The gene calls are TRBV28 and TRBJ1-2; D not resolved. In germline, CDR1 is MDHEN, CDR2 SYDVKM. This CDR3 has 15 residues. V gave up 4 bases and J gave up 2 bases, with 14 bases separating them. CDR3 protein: CASSSRVSRNYGYTF. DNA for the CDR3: TGTGCCAGCAGTTCTCGTGTGAGTCGAAACTATGGCTACACCTTC.

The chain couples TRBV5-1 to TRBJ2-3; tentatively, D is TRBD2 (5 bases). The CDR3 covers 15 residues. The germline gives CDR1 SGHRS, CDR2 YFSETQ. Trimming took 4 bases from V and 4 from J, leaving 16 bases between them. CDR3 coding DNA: TGCGCCAGCAGCGATGGAGGTGGGCCCGCAGATACGCAGTATTTT. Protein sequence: CASSDGGGPADTQYF. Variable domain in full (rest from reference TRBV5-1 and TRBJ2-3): KAGVTQTPRYLIKTRGQQVTLSCSPISGHRSVSWYQQTPGQGLQFLFEYFSETQRNKGNFPGRFSGRQFSNSRSEMNVSTLELGDSALYLCASSDGGGPADTQYFGPGTRLTVL.

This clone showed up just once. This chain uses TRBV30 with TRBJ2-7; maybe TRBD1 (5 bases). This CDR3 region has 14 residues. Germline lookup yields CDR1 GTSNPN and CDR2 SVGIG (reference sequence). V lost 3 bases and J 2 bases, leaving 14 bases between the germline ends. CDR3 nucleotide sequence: TGTGCCTGGAGGGGGCGTGACCGGCCCTACGAGCAGTACTTC. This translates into CAWRGRDRPYEQYF.

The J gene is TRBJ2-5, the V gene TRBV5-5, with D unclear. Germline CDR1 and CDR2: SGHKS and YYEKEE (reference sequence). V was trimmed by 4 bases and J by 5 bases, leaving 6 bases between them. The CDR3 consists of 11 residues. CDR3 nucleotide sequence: TGTGCCAGCAGCCCGGGTGAGACCCAGTACTTC. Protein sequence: CASSPGETQYF.

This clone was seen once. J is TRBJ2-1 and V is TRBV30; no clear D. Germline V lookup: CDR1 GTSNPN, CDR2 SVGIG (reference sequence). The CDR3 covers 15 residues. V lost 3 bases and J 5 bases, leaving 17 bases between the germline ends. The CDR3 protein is CAWRPGWWADNEQFF. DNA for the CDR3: TGTGCCTGGAGACCAGGTTGGTGGGCTGACAATGAGCAGTTCTTC. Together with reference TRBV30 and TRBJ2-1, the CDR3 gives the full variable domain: SQTIHQWPATLVQPVGSPLSLECTVEGTSNPNLYWYRQAAGRGLQLLFYSVGIGQISSEVPQNLSASRPQDRQFILSSKKLLLSDSGFYLCAWRPGWWADNEQFFGPGTRLTVL.